The present T cell receptor beta chain was sequenced within a study of tumor-infiltrating lymphocytes in localized non-small cell lung cancer. The germline CDR1 and CDR2 sequences are MGHRA and YSYEKL. Trimming took 0 bases from V and 10 from J, leaving 9 bases between them. The CDR3 is 13 residues long. TCRdb keeps only in-frame clones here, not all; method: immunoSEQ multiplex PCR. Among 10,000 to 15,000 clones listed, 68% were seen once. The origin of this receptor is a human donor with non-small cell lung cancer. Specimen: lung tumor tissue. This chain connects TRBV4-1 to TRBJ1-4; D gene ambiguous. CDR3 bases: TGCGCCAGCAGCCAAGAGCACGGTGGAAAACTGTTTTTT. Protein product: CASSQEHGGKLFF.